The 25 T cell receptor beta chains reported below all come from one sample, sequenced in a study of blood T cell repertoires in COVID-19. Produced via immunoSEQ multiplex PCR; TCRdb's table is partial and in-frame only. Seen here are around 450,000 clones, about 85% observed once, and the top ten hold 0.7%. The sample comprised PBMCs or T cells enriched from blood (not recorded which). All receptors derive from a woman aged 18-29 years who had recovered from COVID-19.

The CDR3 spells CASSHGGNEQFF. As DNA, the CDR3 is TGTGCCAGCAGCCACGGGGGAAATGAGCAGTTCTTC. This chain connects TRBV7-9 to TRBJ2-1, with D perhaps matching TRBD2 (6 bases). CDR1 SEHNR and CDR2 FQNEAQ come from the germline V gene (reference sequence). Trimming stripped 5 bases from V and 7 bases from J, with 9 bases between. The CDR3 is 12 amino acids.

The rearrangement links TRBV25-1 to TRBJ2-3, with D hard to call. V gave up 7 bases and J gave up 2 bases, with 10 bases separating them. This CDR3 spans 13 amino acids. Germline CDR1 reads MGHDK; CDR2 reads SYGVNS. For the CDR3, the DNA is TGTGCCAGCACCCCGAGCAACACAGATACGCAGTATTTT. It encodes CASTPSNTDTQYF.

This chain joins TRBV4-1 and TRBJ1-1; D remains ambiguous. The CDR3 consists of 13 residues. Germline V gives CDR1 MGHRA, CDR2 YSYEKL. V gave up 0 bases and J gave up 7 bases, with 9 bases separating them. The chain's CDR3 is CASSQDTGLEAFF. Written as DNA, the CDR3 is TGCGCCAGCAGCCAAGATACTGGGCTTGAAGCTTTCTTT.

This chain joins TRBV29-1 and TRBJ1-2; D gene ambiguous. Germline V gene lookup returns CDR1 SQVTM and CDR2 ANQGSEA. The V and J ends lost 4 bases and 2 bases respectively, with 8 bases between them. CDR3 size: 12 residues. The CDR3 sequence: CSVVSSNYGYTF. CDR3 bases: TGCAGCGTTGTAAGCTCCAACTATGGCTACACCTTC.

DNA for the CDR3: TGCGCCAGCAGCCAAGGGACAGGGATAAATCAGCCCCAGCATTTT. It yields the protein CASSQGTGINQPQHF. The gene calls are TRBV4-1 and TRBJ1-5; TRBD1 matches 8 bases. Germline-derived CDR1 and CDR2 are MGHRA and YSYEKL. The CDR3 is made up of 15 amino acids. J lost 4 bases, V lost 1 base, and 3 bases had no gene match.

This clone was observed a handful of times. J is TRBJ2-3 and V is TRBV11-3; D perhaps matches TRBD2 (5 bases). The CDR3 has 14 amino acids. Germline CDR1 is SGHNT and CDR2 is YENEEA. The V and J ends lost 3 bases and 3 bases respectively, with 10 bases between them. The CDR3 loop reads CASSFGSGTDTQYF. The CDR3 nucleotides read TGTGCCAGCAGCTTTGGGAGCGGAACAGATACGCAGTATTTT.

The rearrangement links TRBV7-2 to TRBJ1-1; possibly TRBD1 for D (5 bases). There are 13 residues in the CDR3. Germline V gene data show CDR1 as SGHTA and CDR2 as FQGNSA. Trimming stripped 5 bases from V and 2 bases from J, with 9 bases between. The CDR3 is CASSGAINTEAFF. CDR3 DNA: TGTGCCAGCAGCGGGGCAATAAACACTGAAGCTTTCTTT.

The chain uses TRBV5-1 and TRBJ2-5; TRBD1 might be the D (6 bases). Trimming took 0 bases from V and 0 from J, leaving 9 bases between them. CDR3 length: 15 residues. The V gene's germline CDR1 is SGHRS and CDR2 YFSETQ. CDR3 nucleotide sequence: TGCGCCAGCAGCTTGGGGGGGCTGTACCAAGAGACCCAGTACTTC. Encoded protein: CASSLGGLYQETQYF.

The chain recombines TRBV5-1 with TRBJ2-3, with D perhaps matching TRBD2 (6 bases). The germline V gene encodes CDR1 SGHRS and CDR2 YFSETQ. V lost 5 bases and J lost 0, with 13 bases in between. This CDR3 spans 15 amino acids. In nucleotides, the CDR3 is TGCGCCAGCAGATCCTACGCGGGGAGCACAGATACGCAGTATTTT. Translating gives CASRSYAGSTDTQYF.

The CDR3 sequence: CASSLVYSTDTQYF. The CDR3 bases are TGCGCCAGCAGCTTGGTATATAGCACAGATACGCAGTATTTT. The chain recombines TRBV5-1 with TRBJ2-3, with unresolved D. Germline CDR1 is SGHRS and CDR2 is YFSETQ. This CDR3 has 14 residues. The V and J ends lost 0 bases and 0 bases respectively, with 5 bases between them. Complete variable domain (other parts from reference TRBV5-1 and TRBJ2-3): KAGVTQTPRYLIKTRGQQVTLSCSPISGHRSVSWYQQTPGQGLQFLFEYFSETQRNKGNFPGRFSGRQFSNSRSEMNVSTLELGDSALYLCASSLVYSTDTQYFGPGTRLTVL.

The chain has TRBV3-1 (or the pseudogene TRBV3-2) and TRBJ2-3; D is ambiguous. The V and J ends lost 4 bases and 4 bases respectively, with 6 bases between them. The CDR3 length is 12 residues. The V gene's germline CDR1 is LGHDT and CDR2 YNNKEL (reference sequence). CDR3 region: CASSRRADTQYF. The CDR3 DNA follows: TGTGCCAGCAGCCGTCGAGCAGATACGCAGTATTTT.

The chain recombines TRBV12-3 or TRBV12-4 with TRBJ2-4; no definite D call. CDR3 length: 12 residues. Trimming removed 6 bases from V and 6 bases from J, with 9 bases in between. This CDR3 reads CASSPEVNIQYF. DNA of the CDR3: TGTGCCAGCAGCCCCGAGGTAAACATTCAGTACTTC.

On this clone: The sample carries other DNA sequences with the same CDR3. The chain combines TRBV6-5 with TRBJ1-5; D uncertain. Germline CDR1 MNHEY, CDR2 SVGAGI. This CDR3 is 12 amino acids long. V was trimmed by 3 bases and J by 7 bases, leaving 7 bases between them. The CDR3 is CASSYPGQPQHF. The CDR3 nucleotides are TGTGCCAGCAGTTATCCGGGACAGCCCCAGCATTTT.

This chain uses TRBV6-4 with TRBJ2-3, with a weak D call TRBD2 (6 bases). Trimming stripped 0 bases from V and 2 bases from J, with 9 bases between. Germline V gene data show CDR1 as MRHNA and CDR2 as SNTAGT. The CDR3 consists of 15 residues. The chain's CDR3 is CASSDSGGSTDTQYF. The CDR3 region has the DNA TGTGCCAGCAGTGACTCGGGGGGTTCCACAGATACGCAGTATTTT.

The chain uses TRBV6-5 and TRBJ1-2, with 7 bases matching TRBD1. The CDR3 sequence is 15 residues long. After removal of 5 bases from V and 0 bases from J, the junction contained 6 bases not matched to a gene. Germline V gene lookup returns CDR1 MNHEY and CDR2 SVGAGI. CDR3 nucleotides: TGTGCCAGCAGTATTACCGGGACAGCTAACTATGGCTACACCTTC. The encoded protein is CASSITGTANYGYTF.

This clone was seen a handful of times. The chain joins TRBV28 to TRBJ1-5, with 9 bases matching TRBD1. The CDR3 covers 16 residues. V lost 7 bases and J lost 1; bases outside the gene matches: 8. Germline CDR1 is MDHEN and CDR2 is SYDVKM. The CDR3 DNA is TGTGCCAGCATTTCCGTCGGACAGGGGAGCAATCAGCCCCAGCATTTT. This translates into CASISVGQGSNQPQHF.

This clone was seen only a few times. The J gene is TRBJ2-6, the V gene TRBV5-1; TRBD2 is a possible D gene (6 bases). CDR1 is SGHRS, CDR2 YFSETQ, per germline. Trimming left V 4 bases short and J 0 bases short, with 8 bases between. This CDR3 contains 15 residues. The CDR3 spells CASSPTSSGANVLTF. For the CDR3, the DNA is TGCGCCAGCAGCCCGACTAGCTCTGGGGCCAACGTCCTGACTTTC.

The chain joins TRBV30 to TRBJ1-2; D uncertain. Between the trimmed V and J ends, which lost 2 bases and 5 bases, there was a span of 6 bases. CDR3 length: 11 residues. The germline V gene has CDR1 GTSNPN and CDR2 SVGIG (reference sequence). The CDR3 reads CAWSLIYGYTF. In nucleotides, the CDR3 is TGTGCCTGGAGTCTAATTTATGGCTACACCTTC.

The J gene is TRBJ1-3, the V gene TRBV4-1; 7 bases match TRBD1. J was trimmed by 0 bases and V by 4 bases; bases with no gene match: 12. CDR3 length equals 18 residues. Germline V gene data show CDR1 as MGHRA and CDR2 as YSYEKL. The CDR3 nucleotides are TGCGCCAGCAGCCGCTCACCGGGACAGATAAACTCTGGAAACACCATATATTTT. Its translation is CASSRSPGQINSGNTIYF.

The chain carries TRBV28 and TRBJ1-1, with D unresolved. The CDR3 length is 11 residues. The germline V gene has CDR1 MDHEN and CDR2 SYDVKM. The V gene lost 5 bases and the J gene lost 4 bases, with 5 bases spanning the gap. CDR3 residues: CASSLFTEAFF. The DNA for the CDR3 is TGTGCCAGCAGTCTCTTCACTGAAGCTTTCTTT.

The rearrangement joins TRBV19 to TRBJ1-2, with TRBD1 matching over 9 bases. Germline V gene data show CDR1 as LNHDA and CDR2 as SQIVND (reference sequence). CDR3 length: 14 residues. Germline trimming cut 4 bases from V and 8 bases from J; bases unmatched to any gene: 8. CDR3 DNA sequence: TGTGCCAGTAGTACCCCCGGGACAGGGTTGGGCTACACCTTC. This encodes CASSTPGTGLGYTF.

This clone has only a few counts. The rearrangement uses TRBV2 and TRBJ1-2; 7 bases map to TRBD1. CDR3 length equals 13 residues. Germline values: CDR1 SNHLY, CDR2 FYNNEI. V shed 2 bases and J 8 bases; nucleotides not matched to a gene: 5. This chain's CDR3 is CASSEQGEEGYTF. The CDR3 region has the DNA TGTGCCAGCAGTGAACAGGGGGAGGAGGGCTACACCTTC.

CDR3: CASRRGARGYTF. The CDR3 DNA follows: TGCGCCTCACGCCGGGGGGCGCGAGGCTACACCTTC. V usage is TRBV5-1 and J usage is TRBJ1-2; possible D gene TRBD1, 6 bases. V lost 10 bases, J lost 8 bases, and 18 bases lay in between. CDR3 length equals 12 residues. Germline V gene data show CDR1 as SGHRS and CDR2 as YFSETQ.

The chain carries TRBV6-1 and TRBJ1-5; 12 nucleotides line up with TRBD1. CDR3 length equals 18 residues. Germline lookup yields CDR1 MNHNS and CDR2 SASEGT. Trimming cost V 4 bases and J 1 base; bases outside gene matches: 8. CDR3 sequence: CASSARTGQGASNQPQHF. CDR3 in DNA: TGTGCCAGCAGTGCCCGTACGGGACAGGGGGCAAGCAATCAGCCCCAGCATTTT.

The DNA for the CDR3 is TGTGCCATCAGTGAGTCAAGTGAGGATACGCAGTATTTT. Translated: CAISESSEDTQYF. The chain carries TRBV10-3 and TRBJ2-3, with unresolved D. The CDR3 loop spans 13 amino acids. Germline V lookup: CDR1 ENHRY, CDR2 SYGVKD. V lost 0 bases to trimming and J lost 6 bases, with 7 bases between them.